Listed here are 21 T cell receptor beta chains from one sample, sequenced in a study of spatial heterogeneity in lung cancer. Regarding time point: sample taken at primary tumor resection. No cells were sorted before sequencing. The whole RNA sequenced was extracted from tumor, nontumor lung or frozen PBMC. TCRdb used MiXCR to reprocess the 5' RACE reads, holding one entry per CDR3 protein. The data show about 8,600 distinct CDR3 sequences, less than 5% seen once. The specimen was PBMCs, collected at surgery. These receptors came from a male donor with early-stage non-small cell lung cancer.

This clonotype was found many times. As an off-target read in a library built for alpha chains, this beta chain has a frequency of little significance. The J gene is TRBJ2-1, the V gene TRBV5-1; D is uncertain. This CDR3 has 13 amino acids. CDR1 is SGHRS and CDR2 is YFSETQ in the germline V gene. The ends were cut back, 0 bases at V and 9 bases at J, with 10 bases in the middle. The CDR3 DNA sequence: TGCGCCAGCAGCTTGGACGGTCGGAGTGAGCAGTTCTTC. This codes for CASSLDGRSEQFF.

This clonotype was observed a handful of times. This beta chain is an unintended read in a library built for alpha chains; its size means little. The chain joins TRBV12-3 or TRBV12-4 to TRBJ1-1; a weak D match, TRBD1 (6 bases). With 3 bases removed from V and 0 bases from J, the gap between germline ends came to 8 bases. This CDR3 has 14 amino acids. The DNA of the CDR3 is TGTGCCAGCAGTTTCGGGACAATGAACACTGAAGCTTTCTTT. This codes for CASSFGTMNTEAFF.

By frequency in the sample, this clonotype is medium-sized (0.01 to 0.1%). Found in a library prepared for alpha chains, this beta chain is an off-target read, and its abundance has little meaning. The CDR3 reads CASSLAGGRSYNEQFF. The CDR3 DNA reads TGTGCCAGCAGCTTAGCTGGGGGGCGGTCCTACAATGAGCAGTTCTTC. The chain joins TRBV7-6 to TRBJ2-1; D may be TRBD1 or TRBD2 (6 bases each). This CDR3 comprises 16 residues. V was shortened by 0 bases and J by 1 base, with 10 bases between the two germline ends. In germline, CDR1 is SGHVS, CDR2 FNYEAQ. Together with reference TRBV7-6 and TRBJ2-1, the CDR3 gives the full variable domain: GAGVSQSPRYKVTKRGQDVALRCDPISGHVSLYWYRQALGQGPEFLTYFNYEAQQDKSGLPNDRFSAERPEGSISTLTIQRTEQRDSAMYRCASSLAGGRSYNEQFFGPGTRLTVL.

On this clonotype itself: At one end, the junction sequence differs from germline, possibly due to a read error. This beta chain was picked up by a library intended for alpha chains and is off target, so its count carries little meaning. The V and J genes are TRBV7-9 and TRBJ1-2; 7 nucleotides match TRBD1. This CDR3 comprises 14 residues. CDR1 and CDR2 (germline): SEHNR, FQNEAQ (reference sequence). The CDR3 is CVSSSTTGMYGYTF. CDR3 nucleotide sequence: TGTGTCAGCAGCTCAACGACAGGGATGTATGGCTACACCTTC.

To note about this clonotype: Because this beta chain is a stray read in a library intended to capture alpha chains, its abundance should not be given much weight. The V gene is TRBV5-5, the J gene TRBJ2-5; D call uncertain. V was trimmed by 2 bases and J by 4 bases, leaving 12 bases between them. This CDR3 has 14 amino acids. Germline V gives CDR1 SGHKS, CDR2 YYEKEE (reference sequence). CDR3 sequence (DNA): TGTGCCAGCAGCTTCCTGGCAGGCGCAGAGACCCAGTACTTC. Protein product: CASSFLAGAETQYF.

This clonotype has at least ten counts. This beta chain is a stray read from a library made for alpha chains; its abundance is not meaningful. The chain carries TRBV2 and TRBJ2-1; TRBD1 agrees at 9 bases. The CDR3 is 15 residues long. CDR1 is SNHLY, CDR2 FYNNEI, per germline. Trimming cost V 2 bases and J 5 bases; bases outside gene matches: 4. The chain's CDR3 is CASSEPGQGHNEQFF. As DNA, the CDR3 is TGTGCCAGCAGTGAACCGGGACAGGGACACAATGAGCAGTTCTTC.

This clonotype has ten or more counts. Being off target in a library aimed at alpha chains, this beta chain has a size of little meaning. The chain carries TRBV28 and TRBJ1-1, with 11 bases matching TRBD1. The CDR3 loop spans 16 amino acids. The V gene end was trimmed by 6 bases and the J gene end by 1 base; junction bases not matched to a gene: 7. CDR1 and CDR2 (germline): MDHEN, SYDVKM. The CDR3 reads CASSSPGQGGNTEAFF. CDR3 nucleotide sequence: TGTGCCAGCAGCTCCCCGGGACAGGGGGGGAACACTGAAGCTTTCTTT.

This clonotype came up many times. Within a library made for alpha chains, this beta chain is off target, and its count is uninformative. The J gene is TRBJ2-1, the V gene TRBV7-8; 7 bases match TRBD1. The germline V gene encodes CDR1 SGHVS and CDR2 FQNEAQ. The CDR3 length is 16 residues. Unmatched junction bases numbered 15, after V lost 4 bases and J lost 9 bases. The CDR3 loop reads CASSSRPGQTFVEQFF. The CDR3 DNA is TGTGCCAGCAGCTCGCGACCGGGACAGACGTTTGTTGAGCAGTTCTTC. The full variable domain, with the rest looked up from reference TRBV7-8 and TRBJ2-1, is GAGVSQSPRYKVAKRGQDVALRCDPISGHVSLFWYQQALGQGPEFLTYFQNEAQLDKSGLPSDRFFAERPEGSVSTLKIQRTQQEDSAVYLCASSSRPGQTFVEQFFGPGTRLTVL.

This clonotype has at least ten counts. Since it is a stray read in a library aimed at alpha chains, this beta chain has a size that is not meaningful. The chain links TRBV12-3 or TRBV12-4 to TRBJ1-4; D call uncertain. V dropped 1 base and J dropped 7 bases, with 13 bases sitting between them. This CDR3 is built from 15 residues. The CDR3 bases are TGTGCCAGCAGTTTAGTTGTCCAATTGGGTGAAAAACTGTTTTTT. Encoded protein: CASSLVVQLGEKLFF.

This clonotype qualifies as medium-sized. The size of this beta chain means little, since it is a stray read in a library made for alpha chains. The chain links TRBV7-9 to TRBJ1-4; D remains ambiguous. The CDR3 has 15 residues. In germline, CDR1 is SEHNR, CDR2 FQNEAQ (reference sequence). V lost 5 bases and J lost 10, with 20 bases in between. CDR3 region: CASSPEGWPSGKLFF. The CDR3 bases are TGTGCCAGCAGCCCTGAAGGGTGGCCGAGTGGAAAACTGTTTTTT. The full variable domain, completed using reference TRBV7-9 and TRBJ1-4, is DTGVSQNPRHKITKRGQNVTFRCDPISEHNRLYWYRQTLGQGPEFLTYFQNEAQLEKSRLLSDRFSAERPKGSFSTLEIQRTEQGDSAMYLCASSPEGWPSGKLFFGSGTQLSVL.

Comment on this clonotype: A much larger clone lies one base from this, so it may be a read error. The library was designed around alpha chains, so this beta chain is a stray read whose abundance carries little weight. The V gene is TRBV12-3 or TRBV12-4, the J gene TRBJ1-3; 7 bases fit TRBD1. CDR3 length equals 14 residues. The V segment lost 5 bases and the J segment 6 bases; nucleotides outside the gene matches: 7. CDR3 loop: CASSPTGSVNTIYF. The CDR3 DNA reads as TGTGCCAGCAGTCCGACAGGGTCAGTAAACACCATATATTTT.

By sample share, this clonotype is medium-sized. This beta chain lies outside the target of a library built for alpha chains; its clone size means little. The chain links TRBV4-3 to TRBJ1-6; D unresolved. V shed 3 bases and J shed 10 bases, with 16 bases lying between them. Germline assignment: CDR1 LGHNA and CDR2 YSLEER. The CDR3 is 15 residues long. CDR3 protein: CASSQETRSGSPLHF. The CDR3 region has the DNA TGCGCCAGCAGCCAGGAAACAAGGTCGGGATCACCCCTCCACTTT.

In this sample, this clonotype turned up many times. Since it is a stray read in a library aimed at alpha chains, this beta chain has a size that is not meaningful. The genes are TRBV11-2 and TRBJ2-1; 9 nucleotides line up with TRBD2. CDR3 length equals 18 residues. Germline V gene lookup returns CDR1 SGHAT and CDR2 FQNNGV. Losses at the gene ends were 0 bases for V and 4 bases for J; bases not matched to a gene: 10. The CDR3 bases are TGTGCCAGCAGCTTAGATCGAAGCGGGGGGCCACTTTACAATGAGCAGTTCTTC. Translating gives CASSLDRSGGPLYNEQFF.

This clonotype was recorded a few times. For a library built for alpha chains, this beta chain is a stray read; little rests on its size. The chain carries TRBV7-9 and TRBJ1-2, with unresolved D. The V end was cut by 10 bases, the J end by 7 bases, with 19 bases between. The CDR3 contains 13 residues. CDR1 is SEHNR, CDR2 FQNEAQ, per germline (reference sequence). DNA of the CDR3: TGTGCCACCTCCCCCCCAGACGGGCTTGGCTACACCTTC. This codes for CATSPPDGLGYTF.

This clonotype was counted a few times. Because this beta chain is a stray read in a library intended to capture alpha chains, its abundance should not be given much weight. The chain links TRBV7-8 to TRBJ1-3; 8 bases are a match to TRBD1. This CDR3 spans 16 amino acids. Germline V CDR1 and CDR2: SGHVS, FQNEAQ. J was trimmed by 0 bases and V by 5 bases; bases with no gene match: 6. The CDR3 loop is CASSRRTGTSGNTIYF. CDR3 DNA: TGTGCCAGCAGCAGAAGGACAGGGACCTCTGGAAACACCATATATTTT. Based on the CDR3 plus reference TRBV7-8 and TRBJ1-3, the full variable domain is GAGVSQSPRYKVAKRGQDVALRCDPISGHVSLFWYQQALGQGPEFLTYFQNEAQLDKSGLPSDRFFAERPEGSVSTLKIQRTQQEDSAVYLCASSRRTGTSGNTIYFGEGSWLTVV.

This clonotype was observed at least ten times. For a library built for alpha chains, this beta chain is a stray read; little rests on its size. The chain is built from TRBV29-1 and TRBJ2-3; tentatively, D is TRBD1 or TRBD2 (5 bases each). CDR1 SQVTM and CDR2 ANQGSEA come from the germline V gene. This CDR3 region has 15 residues. V was pared by 2 bases and J by 0 bases, with 12 bases between. The CDR3 sequence: CSVEWGIPSTDTQYF. Written as DNA, the CDR3 is TGCAGCGTTGAATGGGGGATTCCTAGCACAGATACGCAGTATTTT.

This clonotype was seen repeatedly, ten times or more. For a library built for alpha chains, this beta chain is a stray read; little rests on its size. The chain uses TRBV7-6 and TRBJ1-1; 10 nucleotides match TRBD1. This CDR3 contains 17 residues. Germline CDR1 SGHVS, CDR2 FNYEAQ. Losses at the gene ends were 5 bases for V and 2 bases for J; bases not matched to a gene: 11. CDR3 residues: CASSLGRDRGLNTEAFF. The CDR3 nucleotides are TGTGCCAGCAGCCTAGGCCGGGACAGGGGACTTAACACTGAAGCTTTCTTT. Full variable domain (missing parts from reference TRBV7-6 and TRBJ1-1): GAGVSQSPRYKVTKRGQDVALRCDPISGHVSLYWYRQALGQGPEFLTYFNYEAQQDKSGLPNDRFSAERPEGSISTLTIQRTEQRDSAMYRCASSLGRDRGLNTEAFFGQGTRLTVV.

This clonotype was seen more than once but under ten times. This beta chain appears as a stray read in a library generated for alpha chains; its size is not informative. The chain joins TRBV7-2 to TRBJ2-1; D is unresolved. The V gene's germline CDR1 is SGHTA and CDR2 FQGNSA. The CDR3 extends over 13 amino acids. V lost 5 bases to trimming and J lost 6 bases, with 11 bases between them. CDR3 DNA: TGTGCCAGCAGCCCCGCGGCCGGCAATGAGCAGTTCTTC. Protein sequence: CASSPAAGNEQFF.

In its sample, this clonotype was seen a few times. Found in a library prepared for alpha chains, this beta chain is an off-target read, and its abundance has little meaning. The chain links TRBV6-2 or TRBV6-3 to TRBJ1-2, with a weak D call TRBD1 (6 bases). CDR1 MNHEY and CDR2 SVGEGT come from the germline V gene. This CDR3 comprises 16 residues. Trimming removed 2 bases from V and 6 bases from J, with 19 bases in between. DNA for the CDR3: TGTGCCAGCAGTTACGGGGGCTACACAGCGAGGGATGGCTACACCTTC. Translated: CASSYGGYTARDGYTF.

This clonotype is medium-sized in the sample. The library was designed around alpha chains, so this beta chain is a stray read whose abundance carries little weight. V gene TRBV7-2 combines with J gene TRBJ1-6, with TRBD1 matching over 10 bases. CDR1 is SGHTA and CDR2 is FQGNSA in the germline V gene. This CDR3 spans 16 amino acids. With 4 bases clipped from V and 9 bases from J, the junction kept 9 bases outside the gene matches. The chain's CDR3 is CASSSQGTGASSPLHF. In nucleotides, the CDR3 is TGTGCCAGCAGCTCGCAAGGGACAGGGGCGAGTTCACCCCTCCACTTT.

This clonotype was recorded many times. With the library built for alpha chains, this beta chain is off target and its frequency is not meaningful. The rearrangement links TRBV10-3 to TRBJ2-5, with 7 positions matching TRBD2. V was pared by 6 bases and J by 1 base, with 2 bases of the junction left unmatched. CDR1 and CDR2 (germline): ENHRY, SYGVKD. The CDR3 loop spans 13 amino acids. The CDR3 sequence: CAIRGGGQETQYF. As DNA, the CDR3 is TGTGCCATCAGAGGCGGGGGCCAAGAGACCCAGTACTTC.